This TCR beta chain was sequenced during a study of brain T cells in children with intractable seizures. Data came from immunoSEQ multiplex PCR; TCRdb stores just in-frame clones and leaves some out. The top ten clones hold under 7% of a sample with approximately 330,000 clones, over 85% of them seen once. Findings of the study overall: HCMV serostatus was not known, and viral specificity came from CDR3 similarity only. Pre- and post-surgery blood differed in depth, so pre-surgery absences may be undersampling.

For this clone: Its antigen is not known.

The CDR3 runs 14 residues. Trimming removed 6 bases from V and 4 bases from J, with 15 bases in between. Germline V lookup: CDR1 SNHLY, CDR2 FYNNEI. As for time point: blood from clinic visit 5 months post-surgery; TSC patient then seizure free. The sequenced cases were selected for having the highest brain T cell transcript signatures. Patients received at least one anti-epileptic drug before surgery. The receptor was derived from a boy in the first two years of life with tuberous sclerosis and intractable seizures. This specimen consisted of peripheral blood, obtained less than 6 months after surgery. V is TRBV2 and J is TRBJ1-1; D may be TRBD1 (6 bases). As DNA, the CDR3 is TGTGCCAGCAGGGACTACAGGGAAAGCACTGAAGCTTTCTTT. Its translation is CASRDYRESTEAFF.